These 5 T cell receptor beta chains share one sample of origin, sequenced in a study of blood T cell repertoires in COVID-19. Profiling relied on immunoSEQ multiplex PCR, and the TCRdb table lists in-frame clones only, not all of them. The sample holds fewer than 200,000 clones, more than 75% seen once. The specimen was peripheral blood. Receptors originate from a man aged 50-59 years who had recovered from COVID-19.

V gene TRBV5-1 combines with J gene TRBJ2-7, with TRBD2 matching over 13 bases. The trim removed 4 bases at V and 0 bases at J, leaving 4 bases unmatched. The CDR3 runs to 16 residues. Germline V gives CDR1 SGHRS, CDR2 YFSETQ. The CDR3 nucleotides read TGCGCCAGCAGCCACGGACTAGCGGGAGCCTCCTACGAGCAGTACTTC. Translated, it gives CASSHGLAGASYEQYF.

The chain joins TRBV9 to TRBJ1-6; D is uncertain. The CDR3 extends over 16 amino acids. Germline loops: CDR1 SGDLS, CDR2 YYNGEE. Trimming pared 4 bases from V and 5 bases from J, leaving 16 bases between. The CDR3 nucleotides are TGTGCCAGCAGCCCTACGGGGTTAGCGCATAATTCACCCCTCCACTTT. Translated, it gives CASSPTGLAHNSPLHF.

The chain is built from TRBV12-3 or TRBV12-4 and TRBJ1-3; 8 bases map to TRBD1. V was clipped by 6 bases and J by 2 bases; unmatched bases: 0. The CDR3 is made up of 13 amino acids. The CDR3 DNA sequence: TGTGCCAGCAGGACAGGGGCTGGAAACACCATATATTTT. Protein sequence: CASRTGAGNTIYF.

The chain employs TRBV6-5 and TRBJ1-3, with TRBD1 matching 8 bases. The J segment lost 3 bases and the V segment lost 2 bases, leaving 6 bases of the junction unmatched. This CDR3 comprises 16 residues. Germline CDR1 reads MNHEY; CDR2 reads SVGAGI. CDR3 coding DNA: TGTGCCAGCAGTTACGCGGCAGGGGGCGATGGAAACACCATATATTTT. Translating gives CASSYAAGGDGNTIYF.

V is TRBV2 and J is TRBJ2-5; TRBD2 aligns across 16 bases. This CDR3 is 19 amino acids long. Germline V CDR1 and CDR2: SNHLY, FYNNEI. With 6 bases clipped from V and 4 bases from J, the junction kept 14 bases outside the gene matches. CDR3 DNA sequence: TGTGCCAGCAGCGCGCTGGGACTAGCGGGAGGGCCTGCATCAGAGACCCAGTACTTC. It specifies CASSALGLAGGPASETQYF.